The clone carrying this TCR beta chain occurred a few times. iRepertoire HTBI primers and Arm-PCR of CDR3 regions built TCR beta libraries. TCRdb reanalysed the multiplex PCR reads using MiXCR and keeps one entry per CDR3 protein. The table includes approximately 400,000 distinct CDR3 sequences, around 22% detected once. This sample stems from a study of regulatory T cells in long-lasting Graves disease. Between the trimmed V and J ends, which lost 3 bases and 1 base, there was a span of 15 bases. Germline lookup yields CDR1 SQVTM and CDR2 ANQGSEA. This CDR3 region has 15 residues. Specified time point: persistent/refractory GD, antithyroid drugs over 5 years with positive TRAb. From PBMCs, RNA was extracted and then used to make the TCR library.

The rearrangement links TRBV29-1 to TRBJ1-2; D not resolved. This receptor was taken from a female donor with Graves disease. The sample consisted of peripheral blood mononuclear cells (PBMCs), taken when the disease was refractory, from a patient treated with antithyroid drugs. The CDR3 here is CSVDPRATNNYGYTF. Here the CDR3 DNA reads TGCAGCGTTGATCCTAGGGCAACTAATAACTATGGCTACACCTTC.